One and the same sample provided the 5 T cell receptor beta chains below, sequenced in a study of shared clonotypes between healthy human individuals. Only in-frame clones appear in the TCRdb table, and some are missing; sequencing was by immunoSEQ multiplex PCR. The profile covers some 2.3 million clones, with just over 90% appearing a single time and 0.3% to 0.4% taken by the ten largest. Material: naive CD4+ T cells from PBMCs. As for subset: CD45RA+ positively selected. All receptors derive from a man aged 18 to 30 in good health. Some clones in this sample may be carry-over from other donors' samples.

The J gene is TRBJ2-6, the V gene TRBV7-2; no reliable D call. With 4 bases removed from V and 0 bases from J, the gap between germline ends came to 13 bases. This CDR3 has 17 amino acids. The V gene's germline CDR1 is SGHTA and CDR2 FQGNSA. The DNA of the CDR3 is TGTGCCAGCAGCTATCCCGGACGGATCTCTGGGGCCAACGTCCTGACTTTC. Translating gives CASSYPGRISGANVLTF. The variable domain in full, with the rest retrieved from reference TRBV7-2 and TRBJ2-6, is GAGVSQSPSNKVTEKGKDVELRCDPISGHTALYWYRQSLGQGLEFLIYFQGNSAPDKSGLPSDRFSAERTGGSVSTLTIQRTQQEDSAVYLCASSYPGRISGANVLTFGAGSRLTVL.

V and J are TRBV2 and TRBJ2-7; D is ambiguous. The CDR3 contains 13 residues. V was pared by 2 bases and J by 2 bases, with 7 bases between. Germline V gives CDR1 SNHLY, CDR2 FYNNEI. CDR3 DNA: TGTGCCAGCAGTGAAAATAGGCCCTACGAGCAGTACTTC. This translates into CASSENRPYEQYF. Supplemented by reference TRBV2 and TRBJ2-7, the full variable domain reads EPEVTQTPSHQVTQMGQEVILRCVPISNHLYFYWYRQILGQKVEFLVSFYNNEISEKSEIFDDQFSVERPDGSNFTLKIRSTKLEDSAMYFCASSENRPYEQYFGPGTRLTVT.

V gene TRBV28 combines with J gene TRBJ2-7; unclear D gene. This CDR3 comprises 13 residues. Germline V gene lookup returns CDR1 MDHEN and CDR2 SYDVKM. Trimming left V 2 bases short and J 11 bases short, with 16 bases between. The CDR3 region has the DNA TGTGCCAGCAGTTTAGACATTTTACTACAGAAGTACTTC. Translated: CASSLDILLQKYF.

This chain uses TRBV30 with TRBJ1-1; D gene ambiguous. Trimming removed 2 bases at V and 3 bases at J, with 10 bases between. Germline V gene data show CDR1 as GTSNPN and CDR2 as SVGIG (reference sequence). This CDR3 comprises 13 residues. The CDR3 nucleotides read TGTGCCTGGAGTAGAGAAACCGACACTGAAGCTTTCTTT. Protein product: CAWSRETDTEAFF.

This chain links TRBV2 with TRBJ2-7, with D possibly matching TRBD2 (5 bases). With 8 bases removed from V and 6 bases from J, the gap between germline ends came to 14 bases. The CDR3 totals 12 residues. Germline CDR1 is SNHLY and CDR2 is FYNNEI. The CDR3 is CASFYARGEQYF. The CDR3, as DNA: TGTGCCAGCTTTTACGCCCGGGGCGAGCAGTACTTC.